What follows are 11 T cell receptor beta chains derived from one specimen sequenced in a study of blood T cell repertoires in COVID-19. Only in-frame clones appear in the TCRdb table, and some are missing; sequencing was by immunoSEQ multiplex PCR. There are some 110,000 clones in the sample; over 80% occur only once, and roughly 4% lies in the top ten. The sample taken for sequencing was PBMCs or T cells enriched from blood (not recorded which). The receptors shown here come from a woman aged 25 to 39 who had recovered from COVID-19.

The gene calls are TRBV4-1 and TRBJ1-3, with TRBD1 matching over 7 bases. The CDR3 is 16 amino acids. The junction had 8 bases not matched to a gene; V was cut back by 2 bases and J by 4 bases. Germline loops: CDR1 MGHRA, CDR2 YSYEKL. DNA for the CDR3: TGCGCCAGCAGCCAAACGGGGCAGGGGGTCGGAAACACCATATATTTT. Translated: CASSQTGQGVGNTIYF.

The CDR3 bases are TGCGCCAGCAGCCCCTTCTTTCTGACAGGGCTAAACTATGGCTACACCTTC. The encoded protein is CASSPFFLTGLNYGYTF. This chain links TRBV4-1 with TRBJ1-2, with 7 bases matching TRBD1. The CDR3 spans 17 residues. The J segment lost 2 bases and the V segment lost 4 bases, leaving 13 bases of the junction unmatched. Per the germline V gene, CDR1 is MGHRA and CDR2 is YSYEKL.

The CDR3 loop is CASSSNPETGSRETQYF. The DNA of the CDR3 is TGTGCCAGCAGCTCAAACCCGGAGACAGGGAGTCGGGAGACCCAGTACTTC. J is TRBJ2-5 and V is TRBV5-5; 7 positions agree with TRBD1. V lost 3 bases, J lost 5 bases, and 16 bases stayed unmatched. Germline V CDR1 and CDR2: SGHKS, YYEKEE (reference sequence). The CDR3 length is 17 residues.

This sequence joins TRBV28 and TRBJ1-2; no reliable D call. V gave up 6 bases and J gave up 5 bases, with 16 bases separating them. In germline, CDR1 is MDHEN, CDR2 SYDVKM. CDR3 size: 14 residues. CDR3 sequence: CASRRGPRFYGYTF. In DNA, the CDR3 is TGTGCCAGCAGGCGAGGGCCTCGGTTTTATGGCTACACCTTC.

The CDR3 DNA is TGTGCCAGCAGCATCAACGCGGGACAGGGTGATGAAAAACTGTTTTTT. Its translation is CASSINAGQGDEKLFF. The chain carries TRBV6-2 or TRBV6-3 and TRBJ1-4; 9 bases align to TRBD1. The junction had 11 bases not matched to a gene; V was cut back by 6 bases and J by 6 bases. CDR3 length equals 16 residues. From germline, CDR1 is MNHEY and CDR2 SVGEGT.

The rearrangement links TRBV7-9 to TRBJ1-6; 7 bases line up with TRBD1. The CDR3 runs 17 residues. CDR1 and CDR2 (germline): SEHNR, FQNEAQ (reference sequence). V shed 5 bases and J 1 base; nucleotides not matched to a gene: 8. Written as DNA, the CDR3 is TGTGCCAGCAGCCCCAGAGGGGGCAGGTCCTATAATTCACCCCTCCACTTT. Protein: CASSPRGGRSYNSPLHF.

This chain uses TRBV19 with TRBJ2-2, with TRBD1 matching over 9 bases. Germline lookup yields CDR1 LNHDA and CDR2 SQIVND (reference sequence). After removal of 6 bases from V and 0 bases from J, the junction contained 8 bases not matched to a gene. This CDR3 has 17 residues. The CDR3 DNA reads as TGTGCCAGTAGGTCCCGCGGGACAGGGACGAACACCGGGGAGCTGTTTTTT. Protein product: CASRSRGTGTNTGELFF.

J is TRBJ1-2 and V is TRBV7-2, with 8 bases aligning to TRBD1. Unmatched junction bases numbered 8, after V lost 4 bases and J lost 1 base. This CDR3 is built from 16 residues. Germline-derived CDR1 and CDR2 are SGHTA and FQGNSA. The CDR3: CASSSTIQGVNYGYTF. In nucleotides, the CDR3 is TGTGCCAGCAGCTCAACTATACAGGGGGTTAACTATGGCTACACCTTC.

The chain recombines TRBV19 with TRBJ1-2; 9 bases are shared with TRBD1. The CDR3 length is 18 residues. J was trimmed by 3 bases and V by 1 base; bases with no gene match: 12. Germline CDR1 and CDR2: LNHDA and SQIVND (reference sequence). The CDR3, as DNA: TGTGCCAGTAGTATAGGCTGGACAGGGGTCGGGGGAGACTATGGCTACACCTTC. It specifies CASSIGWTGVGGDYGYTF. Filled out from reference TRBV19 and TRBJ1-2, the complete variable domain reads DGGITQSPKYLFRKEGQNVTLSCEQNLNHDAMYWYRQDPGQGLRLIYYSQIVNDFQKGDIAEGYSVSREKKESFPLTVTSAQKNPTAFYLCASSIGWTGVGGDYGYTFGSGTRLTVV.

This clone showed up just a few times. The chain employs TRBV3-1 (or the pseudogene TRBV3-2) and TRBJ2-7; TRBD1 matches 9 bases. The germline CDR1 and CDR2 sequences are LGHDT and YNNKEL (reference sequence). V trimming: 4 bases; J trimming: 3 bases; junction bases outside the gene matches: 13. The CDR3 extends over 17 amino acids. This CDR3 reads CASSPSGRGDRDYEQYF. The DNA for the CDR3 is TGTGCCAGCAGCCCGTCTGGGAGGGGGGACAGGGACTACGAGCAGTACTTC.

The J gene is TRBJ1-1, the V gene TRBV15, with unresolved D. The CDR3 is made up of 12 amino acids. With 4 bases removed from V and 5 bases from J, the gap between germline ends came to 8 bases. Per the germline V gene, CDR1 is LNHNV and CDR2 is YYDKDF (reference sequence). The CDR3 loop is CATSTLVTEAFF. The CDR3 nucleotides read TGTGCCACCAGCACCCTCGTAACTGAAGCTTTCTTT.